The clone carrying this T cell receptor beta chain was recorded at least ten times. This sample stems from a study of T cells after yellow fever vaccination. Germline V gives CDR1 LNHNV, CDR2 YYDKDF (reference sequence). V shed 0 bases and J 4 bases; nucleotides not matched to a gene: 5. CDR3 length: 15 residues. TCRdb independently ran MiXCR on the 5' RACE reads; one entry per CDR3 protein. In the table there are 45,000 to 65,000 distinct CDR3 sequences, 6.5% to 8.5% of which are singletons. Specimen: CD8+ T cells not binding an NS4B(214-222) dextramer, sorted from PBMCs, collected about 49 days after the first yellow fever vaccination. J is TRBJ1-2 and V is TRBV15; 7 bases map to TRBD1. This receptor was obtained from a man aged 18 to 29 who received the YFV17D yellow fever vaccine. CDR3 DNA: TGTGCCACCAGCAGAGATGTAGGGGGCGGCTATGGCTACACCTTC. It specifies CATSRDVGGGYGYTF.